A selection of T cell receptor beta chains follows, all from one sample in a study of blood T cells in healthy people across ages. Using its own MiXCR run on the 5' RACE reads, TCRdb lists one record per CDR3 protein. This table holds almost 1 million distinct CDR3 sequences, about 51% found once. The sample comprised blood. Receptors originate from a woman aged 60-75 years in good health. The CDR3 runs from the conserved cysteine through the conserved F or W. The D gene is left open where the match is weak. A clone size is listed for some rows: how often the clone was seen (once, few, many), or a class if it is expanded.

TRBJ2-5 . . 14 TRBV12-3/TRBV12-4 CASSRDGGQETQYF TGTGCCAGCAGTCGGGACGGAGGCCAAGAGACCCAGTACTTC
TRBJ2-3 . . 17 TRBV25-1 CASSEGHRGASSDTQYF TGTGCCAGCAGTGAAGGGCACCGGGGGGCGTCCTCAGATACGCAGTATTTT
TRBJ2-7 TRBD1 few 14 TRBV29-1 CSVEESGQGYEQYF TGCAGCGTTGAAGAATCGGGACAGGGCTACGAGCAGTACTTC
TRBJ2-4 TRBD2 few 15 TRBV18 CASSPPLADKNIQYF TGTGCCAGCTCACCACCCCTAGCGGATAAAAACATTCAGTACTTC
TRBJ2-7 . . 15 TRBV27 CASSFFGSGVYEQYF TGTGCCAGCAGTTTTTTCGGGTCAGGGGTTTACGAGCAGTACTTC
TRBJ2-1 TRBD2 . 15 TRBV6-2/TRBV6-3 CASTLEREGYNEQFF TGTGCCAGCACCCTAGAGCGGGAGGGATACAATGAGCAGTTCTTC
TRBJ2-4 . few 19 TRBV4-1 CASSQDWSLVRIGGNIQYF TGCGCCAGCAGCCAAGACTGGAGTTTGGTTCGGATCGGAGGGAACATTCAGTACTTC
TRBJ2-1 . . 12 TRBV6-2/TRBV6-3 CAGQTAGDEQFF TGTGCCGGACAGACTGCGGGGGATGAGCAGTTCTTC
TRBJ2-1 . few 15 TRBV4-3 CASSQDVGTGNEQFF TGCGCCAGCAGCCAAGACGTCGGCACTGGGAATGAGCAGTTCTTC
TRBJ1-6 TRBD1 few 14 TRBV10-3 CATRPGQGDSPLHF TGTGCCACCCGACCGGGACAGGGGGATTCACCCCTCCACTTT
TRBJ2-3 . once 15 TRBV6-1 CASSGVGGAADTQYF TGTGCCAGCAGTGGAGTAGGAGGTGCGGCAGATACGCAGTATTTT
TRBJ2-2 TRBD2 . 15 TRBV27 CASSLTSDNTGELFF TGTGCCAGCAGTTTAACTAGCGATAACACCGGGGAGCTGTTTTTT
TRBJ2-3 . . 12 TRBV5-1 CAGSLSTDTQYF TGCGCCGGCAGCTTAAGCACAGATACGCAGTATTTT
TRBJ1-2 . . 15 TRBV4-3 CASSPQGNGPYGYTF TGCGCCAGCAGCCCGCAGGGAAACGGACCTTATGGCTACACCTTC
TRBJ1-6 TRBD1 . 15 TRBV28 CASRTGDRFNSPLHF TGTGCCAGCAGAACAGGGGACAGGTTTAATTCACCCCTCCACTTT
TRBJ2-5 . few 13 TRBV2 CASRPGDPYEQYF TGTGCCAGCAGGCCCGGGGACCCCTACGAGCAGTACTTT
TRBJ2-7 TRBD1 few 15 TRBV5-5 CASSRDGTVVYEQYF TGTGCCAGCAGCCGGGACGGGACAGTAGTCTACGAGCAGTACTTC
TRBJ2-7 TRBD1 . 14 TRBV25-1 CASTKGTGSYEQYF TGTGCCAGCACGAAGGGGACAGGGAGCTACGAGCAGTACTTC
TRBJ2-1 TRBD1 few 15 TRBV3-1 CASSHGTGGYYEQFF TGTGCCAGCAGCCACGGGACAGGGGGCTACTATGAGCAGTTCTTC
TRBJ2-1 TRBD2 many 15 TRBV27 CASSTSGVSYNEQFF TGTGCCAGCAGCACTAGCGGGGTCTCCTACAATGAGCAGTTCTTC
TRBJ2-3 . . 14 TRBV18 CASSPARQTDTQYF TGTGCCAGCTCACCGGCCCGACAGACAGATACGCAGTATTTT
TRBJ2-2 TRBD2 . 16 TRBV3-1 CASSRRAGANTGELFF TGTGCCAGCAGCCGACGGGCGGGAGCGAACACCGGGGAGCTGTTTTTT
TRBJ2-3 TRBD2 . 16 TRBV5-1 CASSLQLAGVTDTQYF TGCGCCAGCAGCTTGCAGCTAGCGGGAGTCACAGATACGCAGTATTTT
TRBJ1-6 . few 16 TRBV20-1 CSARDLGGSYNSPLHF TGCAGTGCTAGAGACCTCGGGGGCTCCTATAATTCACCCCTCCACTTT
TRBJ2-5 . . 12 TRBV3-1 CASSQGQTSRYF TGTGCCAGCAGCCAAGGCCAGACTTCCCGGTACTTC
TRBJ2-5 . . 15 TRBV4-3 CASSQDYSRQETQYF TGCGCCAGCAGCCAAGATTATTCGCGCCAAGAGACCCAGTACTTC
TRBJ1-4 . . 19 TRBV7-9 CASSSPAEGRLATNEKLFF TGTGCCAGCAGCTCGCCGGCGGAGGGAAGACTTGCAACTAATGAAAAACTGTTTTTT